These T cell receptor beta chains were read from a single sample in a study of T-cell memory formation after mild COVID-19. TCRdb processed the 5' RACE reads anew with MiXCR; each CDR3 protein has one entry. Of approximately 390,000 distinct CDR3 sequences listed, about 15% are singletons. Sequencing was performed on PBMCs or a T cell subset sorted from them (not recorded which). Receptor source: a man between 18 and 29 years old who had mild COVID-19 (a few samples of this study predate the infection). Cell type and time point are not known. Both conserved end residues are part of each CDR3. Each record gives: D gene, clone size, V gene, J gene, CDR3 DNA, CDR3 protein. The D gene is left open where the match is weak. For some rows the clone size is stated as once, few or many, or as a class when expanded; others skip it.

d_call: TRBD2
clone_size: few
v_call: TRBV6-6
j_call: TRBJ2-1
cdr3_nt: TGTGCCAGCAGCCCGGGGGGGCAAAATGAGCAGTTCTTC
cdr3_aa: CASSPGGQNEQFF

d_call: NA
clone_size: NA
v_call: TRBV29-1
j_call: TRBJ2-1
cdr3_nt: TGCAGCGTTGGGCCCGTGGCCCAAGGTTCCTACAATGAGCAGTTCTTC
cdr3_aa: CSVGPVAQGSYNEQFF

d_call: NA
clone_size: NA
v_call: TRBV5-1
j_call: TRBJ2-2
cdr3_nt: TGCGCCAGCAGCTTGGGACAGGACAACACCGGGGAGCTGTTTTTT
cdr3_aa: CASSLGQDNTGELFF

d_call: TRBD1
clone_size: few
v_call: TRBV5-1
j_call: TRBJ1-2
cdr3_nt: TGCGCCAGCAGCTTGGGACAGGGACGCTATGGCTACACCTTC
cdr3_aa: CASSLGQGRYGYTF

d_call: NA
clone_size: many
v_call: TRBV20-1
j_call: TRBJ2-3
cdr3_nt: TGCAGTGCCCAGGACCGGGGTTACAGCACAGATACGCAGTATTTT
cdr3_aa: CSAQDRGYSTDTQYF

d_call: TRBD1
clone_size: few
v_call: TRBV6-6
j_call: TRBJ2-7
cdr3_nt: TGTGCCAGCAGTTACCCAGGACAGGGGAGTGAGCAGTACTTC
cdr3_aa: CASSYPGQGSEQYF

d_call: NA
clone_size: few
v_call: TRBV2
j_call: TRBJ2-3
cdr3_nt: TGTGCCAGCAGTGAAGTTAGTGCTCATACAGATACGCAGTATTTT
cdr3_aa: CASSEVSAHTDTQYF

d_call: TRBD1
clone_size: few
v_call: TRBV4-2
j_call: TRBJ1-1
cdr3_nt: TGTGCCAGCAGCCATCCGGTCCGGGGACAGGGTCCCGCTGAAGCTTTCTTT
cdr3_aa: CASSHPVRGQGPAEAFF

d_call: NA
clone_size: NA
v_call: TRBV4-1
j_call: TRBJ1-4
cdr3_nt: TGCGCCAGCAGCTATATCGAGGCCGAAAAACTGTTTTTT
cdr3_aa: CASSYIEAEKLFF

d_call: NA
clone_size: few
v_call: TRBV3-1
j_call: TRBJ1-1
cdr3_nt: TGTGCCAGCAGCCAAGGGCAGGGAATCATGAACACTGAAGCTTTCTTT
cdr3_aa: CASSQGQGIMNTEAFF

d_call: NA
clone_size: few
v_call: TRBV18
j_call: TRBJ1-4
cdr3_nt: TGTGCCAGCTCGTCCAGGGGTATTAATGAAAAACTGTTTTTT
cdr3_aa: CASSSRGINEKLFF

d_call: NA
clone_size: few
v_call: TRBV10-2
j_call: TRBJ2-3
cdr3_nt: TGCGCCAGCGGGGCGACTGAAGATACGCAGTATTTT
cdr3_aa: CASGATEDTQYF

d_call: TRBD1
clone_size: NA
v_call: TRBV5-1
j_call: TRBJ1-1
cdr3_nt: TGCGCCAGCAGCACAGACAGGGTAGGAACTGAAGCTTTCTTT
cdr3_aa: CASSTDRVGTEAFF

d_call: NA
clone_size: NA
v_call: TRBV2
j_call: TRBJ1-4
cdr3_nt: TGTGCCAGCAGTGAATCCAATGAAAAACTGTTTTTT
cdr3_aa: CASSESNEKLFF

d_call: NA
clone_size: NA
v_call: TRBV12-5
j_call: TRBJ1-1
cdr3_nt: TGTGCTAGTGGTTTGGCAAGCGGTGGTGGGACTGAAGCTTTCTTT
cdr3_aa: CASGLASGGGTEAFF

d_call: NA
clone_size: few
v_call: TRBV12-3/TRBV12-4
j_call: TRBJ2-7
cdr3_nt: TGTGCCAGCAGTCTTACAAGATACTACGAGCAGTACTTC
cdr3_aa: CASSLTRYYEQYF

d_call: NA
clone_size: few
v_call: TRBV4-3
j_call: TRBJ1-1
cdr3_nt: TGCGCCAGCAGCCAAGCGACACTCATGAACACTGAAGCTTTCTTT
cdr3_aa: CASSQATLMNTEAFF

d_call: NA
clone_size: NA
v_call: TRBV6-5
j_call: TRBJ1-6
cdr3_nt: TGTGCCAGCACCCTTAGTGCCCCACAGGGCGGACGTTATAATTCACCCCTCCACTTT
cdr3_aa: CASTLSAPQGGRYNSPLHF

d_call: TRBD1
clone_size: few
v_call: TRBV9
j_call: TRBJ2-1
cdr3_nt: TGTGCCAGCAGCGTAGTAACCCAGGGGGCGAATGAGCAGTTCTTC
cdr3_aa: CASSVVTQGANEQFF

d_call: NA
clone_size: NA
v_call: TRBV2
j_call: TRBJ1-4
cdr3_nt: TGTGCCAGCAGGGGTCCTGAGCTAGTCCCCGAAAAACTGTTTTTT
cdr3_aa: CASRGPELVPEKLFF

d_call: NA
clone_size: many
v_call: TRBV7-2
j_call: TRBJ2-7
cdr3_nt: TGTGCCAGCAGCTTCGGAGGGGGCTCCTACGAGCAGTACTTC
cdr3_aa: CASSFGGGSYEQYF

d_call: NA
clone_size: few
v_call: TRBV4-3
j_call: TRBJ2-7
cdr3_nt: TGCGCCAGCAGCCAAGATGGAGGTTCCTACGAGCAGTACTTC
cdr3_aa: CASSQDGGSYEQYF

d_call: TRBD2
clone_size: NA
v_call: TRBV20-1
j_call: TRBJ2-3
cdr3_nt: TGCAGTGCTAGAGAGCCGACTAGCTCTCCAGATACGCAGTATTTT
cdr3_aa: CSAREPTSSPDTQYF

d_call: TRBD2
clone_size: NA
v_call: TRBV12-3/TRBV12-4
j_call: TRBJ2-7
cdr3_nt: TGTGCCAGCAGAATCACCGGGAGGCCCTACGAGCAGTACTTC
cdr3_aa: CASRITGRPYEQYF

d_call: TRBD1
clone_size: few
v_call: TRBV20-1
j_call: TRBJ2-1
cdr3_nt: TGCAGTGCTAGAATCAGGGGGCGACCGTTTGGGGATGAGCAGTTCTTC
cdr3_aa: CSARIRGRPFGDEQFF

d_call: NA
clone_size: few
v_call: TRBV7-2
j_call: TRBJ2-2
cdr3_nt: TGTGCCAGCAGCTTAGTAGGGGGGGCCTCCTCCGGGGAGCTGTTTTTT
cdr3_aa: CASSLVGGASSGELFF

d_call: NA
clone_size: few
v_call: TRBV12-5
j_call: TRBJ2-1
cdr3_nt: TGTGCTAGTGGTCGGGGGTCCTACAATGAGCAGTTCTTC
cdr3_aa: CASGRGSYNEQFF

d_call: NA
clone_size: few
v_call: TRBV7-9
j_call: TRBJ2-7
cdr3_nt: TGTGCCAGCAGCCCCTTAGCCCCCTCAGGGGTCTACGAGCAGTACTTC
cdr3_aa: CASSPLAPSGVYEQYF

d_call: NA
clone_size: few
v_call: TRBV25-1
j_call: TRBJ1-1
cdr3_nt: TGTGCCAGCAGTGAATCGGGGGCAGGCCCTGAAGCTTTCTTT
cdr3_aa: CASSESGAGPEAFF

d_call: NA
clone_size: few
v_call: TRBV6-2/TRBV6-3
j_call: TRBJ2-3
cdr3_nt: TGTGCCAGCATAGGATCGCCAGATACGCAGTATTTT
cdr3_aa: CASIGSPDTQYF

d_call: TRBD2
clone_size: NA
v_call: TRBV18
j_call: TRBJ2-1
cdr3_nt: TGTGCCAGCTCACCCGTGGTACTAGCGGGGGTTCATGAGCAGTTCTTC
cdr3_aa: CASSPVVLAGVHEQFF

d_call: NA
clone_size: few
v_call: TRBV29-1
j_call: TRBJ2-3
cdr3_nt: TGCAGCGTTACGGGGTGGTCAGATACGCAGTATTTT
cdr3_aa: CSVTGWSDTQYF

d_call: NA
clone_size: few
v_call: TRBV11-2
j_call: TRBJ1-1
cdr3_nt: TGTGCCAGCAGCTTAGGGGTAGGCACTGAAGCTTTCTTT
cdr3_aa: CASSLGVGTEAFF

d_call: NA
clone_size: few
v_call: TRBV2
j_call: TRBJ2-1
cdr3_nt: TGTGCCAGCAGTGCCGCGGAATACAATGAGCAGTTCTTC
cdr3_aa: CASSAAEYNEQFF

d_call: TRBD2
clone_size: NA
v_call: TRBV3-1
j_call: TRBJ2-4
cdr3_nt: TGTGCCAGCAGCCAAGAATTCTCGCGGGGGTTCGCCAAAAACATTCAGTACTTC
cdr3_aa: CASSQEFSRGFAKNIQYF

d_call: TRBD1
clone_size: few
v_call: TRBV27
j_call: TRBJ2-7
cdr3_nt: TGTGCCAGCAGAGTTAGGGACAGGCTCTCCGAGCAGTACTTC
cdr3_aa: CASRVRDRLSEQYF

d_call: NA
clone_size: NA
v_call: TRBV4-1
j_call: TRBJ1-4
cdr3_nt: TGCGCCAGCAGCCCTGGGATGACAGAAAAACTGTTTTTT
cdr3_aa: CASSPGMTEKLFF

d_call: TRBD2
clone_size: few
v_call: TRBV12-3/TRBV12-4
j_call: TRBJ2-5
cdr3_nt: TGTGCCAGCATCCTCCGGGGTAGCGGGGCCCAAGAGACCCAGTACTTC
cdr3_aa: CASILRGSGAQETQYF

d_call: NA
clone_size: many
v_call: TRBV5-1
j_call: TRBJ1-4
cdr3_nt: TGCGCCAGCAGCTCCGGACGGGATAATGAAAAACTGTTTTTT
cdr3_aa: CASSSGRDNEKLFF

d_call: NA
clone_size: NA
v_call: TRBV29-1
j_call: TRBJ1-1
cdr3_nt: TGCAGCGTTGAAGGGGGTCGTGGCCGTGAAGCTTTCTTT
cdr3_aa: CSVEGGRGREAFF

d_call: NA
clone_size: few
v_call: TRBV29-1
j_call: TRBJ1-1
cdr3_nt: TGCAGCGCTTTAGACCGGGACCCTGAAGCTTTCTTT
cdr3_aa: CSALDRDPEAFF

d_call: NA
clone_size: NA
v_call: TRBV5-1
j_call: TRBJ1-2
cdr3_nt: TGCGCCAGCAGCTTGGAAGTCACAGATTCGGTCTATGGCTACACCTTC
cdr3_aa: CASSLEVTDSVYGYTF

d_call: TRBD1
clone_size: few
v_call: TRBV5-1
j_call: TRBJ1-4
cdr3_nt: TGCGCCAGCAGCTTGTTTGGGACAGATGAAAAACTGTTTTTT
cdr3_aa: CASSLFGTDEKLFF

d_call: TRBD2
clone_size: NA
v_call: TRBV7-2
j_call: TRBJ2-3
cdr3_nt: TGTGCCAGCAGATCGTACGCGGGGGACGGCACAGATACGCAGTATTTT
cdr3_aa: CASRSYAGDGTDTQYF

d_call: NA
clone_size: few
v_call: TRBV10-3
j_call: TRBJ1-2
cdr3_nt: TGTGCCATCAGTGAGTCAGAAGGGTATGGCTACACCTTC
cdr3_aa: CAISESEGYGYTF

d_call: NA
clone_size: NA
v_call: TRBV9
j_call: TRBJ2-2
cdr3_nt: TGTGCCAGCAGCGTAGGGCAGGGAAGGCCCGGGGAGCTGTTTTTT
cdr3_aa: CASSVGQGRPGELFF

d_call: NA
clone_size: many
v_call: TRBV24-1
j_call: TRBJ2-3
cdr3_nt: TGTGCCACCAGTGATTCCGGGACGGCTAGCACAGATACGCAGTATTTT
cdr3_aa: CATSDSGTASTDTQYF

d_call: TRBD1
clone_size: NA
v_call: TRBV18
j_call: TRBJ2-1
cdr3_nt: TGTGCCAGCTCACACGGGACAGGGGTGGTCAATGAGCAGTTCTTC
cdr3_aa: CASSHGTGVVNEQFF

d_call: TRBD1
clone_size: NA
v_call: TRBV12-3/TRBV12-4
j_call: TRBJ1-2
cdr3_nt: TGTGCCAGCAGGCCACGGACAGGGGAGGTCTATGGCTACACCTTC
cdr3_aa: CASRPRTGEVYGYTF

d_call: NA
clone_size: few
v_call: TRBV3-1
j_call: TRBJ1-1
cdr3_nt: TGTGCCAGCAGCCAAGACCCGAGGGGCACTGAAGCTTTCTTT
cdr3_aa: CASSQDPRGTEAFF

d_call: NA
clone_size: NA
v_call: TRBV4-3
j_call: TRBJ2-5
cdr3_nt: TGCGCCAGCAGCCAAGGGGTGTCCCCACAGGAGACCCAGTACTTC
cdr3_aa: CASSQGVSPQETQYF

d_call: TRBD1
clone_size: NA
v_call: TRBV11-2
j_call: TRBJ1-3
cdr3_nt: TGTGCCAGCAGTAAGCGGGGAGAACGGGACAGTCTAAGTTCGAGCTCTGGAAACACCATATATTTT
cdr3_aa: CASSKRGERDSLSSSSGNTIYF

d_call: TRBD1
clone_size: NA
v_call: TRBV4-1
j_call: TRBJ2-7
cdr3_nt: TGCGCCAGCAGCGCCCGGGACAGGGGGACCGGGAGGGCCTACGAGCAGTACTTC
cdr3_aa: CASSARDRGTGRAYEQYF

d_call: NA
clone_size: NA
v_call: TRBV20-1
j_call: TRBJ1-2
cdr3_nt: TGCAGTGCTAGAGATGAGGCAGGGGACCCTAACTATGGCTACACCTTC
cdr3_aa: CSARDEAGDPNYGYTF

d_call: TRBD2
clone_size: NA
v_call: TRBV5-8
j_call: TRBJ2-5
cdr3_nt: TGTGCCAGCAGCCCGAGACTAGCGGGGGGCCAAGAGACCCAGTACTTC
cdr3_aa: CASSPRLAGGQETQYF

d_call: TRBD2
clone_size: few
v_call: TRBV7-3
j_call: TRBJ2-1
cdr3_nt: TGTGCCAGCAGTTACTCGGGACTAGCGGGGTCGGGAGAGCAGTTCTTC
cdr3_aa: CASSYSGLAGSGEQFF